This TCR beta chain derives from a study of cytomegalovirus exposure and HLA in healthy donors. Germline V gives CDR1 ENHRY, CDR2 SYGVKD. Trimming took 6 bases from V and 3 from J, leaving 11 bases between them. The CDR3 is 13 amino acids. A word on this clone: The antigen is unknown.

Study-wide findings and caveats: Immune exposure information available was restricted to CMV serostatus. Later genetic work tied a missense DCLRE1C variant to beta-chain V and J trimming.

Unrecorded immune exposure was likely among donors, who were nominally healthy when sampled. PCR involved 60 Vbeta and 13 Jbeta primers. Data came from immunoSEQ multiplex PCR; TCRdb stores just in-frame clones and leaves some out. This repertoire shows 210,000 or so clones, 70% to 90% found once; its top ten account for about 1.2%. Sequenced material: PBMCs. The receptor comes from a human donor in good health. The rearrangement links TRBV10-3 to TRBJ1-1; possibly TRBD1 for D (6 bases). Here the CDR3 reads CAISPGDHTEAFF. CDR3 DNA sequence: TGTGCCATCAGCCCAGGGGATCACACTGAAGCTTTCTTT.